These T cell receptor beta chains were read from a single sample in a study of sequential checkpoint blockade in melanoma. Using immunoSEQ multiplex PCR, the repertoire was profiled, and TCRdb retains in-frame clones only, with some absent. The sample lists under 45,000 clones; 84% were seen once. The specimen comprised CD8+ T cells sorted from blood (inferred from file names), sampled from a patient given nivolumab and ipilimumab in sequence. Receptors originate from a human donor with melanoma. The CDR3 runs from the conserved cysteine through the conserved F or W. The order of the fields is clone size, V gene, D gene, J gene, CDR3 protein, CDR3 DNA. The D gene is left open where the match is weak. For some rows the clone size is stated as once, few or many, or as a class when expanded; others skip it.

abundance: NA; v_gene: TRBV5-6; d_gene: NA; j_gene: TRBJ2-7; CDR3aa: CASSLGGDSYEQYF; CDR3nt: TGTGCCAGCAGCTTGGGCGGAGATTCCTACGAGCAGTACTTC
abundance: NA; v_gene: TRBV7-9; d_gene: TRBD1; j_gene: TRBJ1-5; CDR3aa: CASSRGQGDQPQHF; CDR3nt: TGTGCCAGCAGCCGGGGACAGGGAGATCAGCCCCAGCATTTT
abundance: NA; v_gene: TRBV5-1; d_gene: TRBD1; j_gene: TRBJ2-3; CDR3aa: CASSTQGVGTDTQYF; CDR3nt: TGCGCCAGCAGCACCCAGGGGGTAGGCACAGATACGCAGTATTTT
abundance: NA; v_gene: TRBV14; d_gene: NA; j_gene: TRBJ2-7; CDR3aa: CASSQEAWFYEQYF; CDR3nt: TGTGCCAGCAGCCAAGAAGCGTGGTTCTACGAGCAGTACTTC
abundance: NA; v_gene: TRBV18; d_gene: TRBD2; j_gene: TRBJ2-1; CDR3aa: CASSPGLAGGPDMYNEQFF; CDR3nt: TGTGCCAGCTCACCAGGGCTAGCGGGAGGGCCTGATATGTACAATGAGCAGTTCTTC
abundance: NA; v_gene: TRBV27; d_gene: TRBD2; j_gene: TRBJ2-7; CDR3aa: CASSTAGPGGEQYF; CDR3nt: TGTGCCAGCAGTACCGCGGGCCCGGGGGGTGAGCAGTACTTC
abundance: NA; v_gene: TRBV29-1; d_gene: TRBD2; j_gene: TRBJ2-5; CDR3aa: CSVEDWGREGRGETQYF; CDR3nt: TGCAGCGTTGAAGATTGGGGTCGGGAAGGGAGGGGAGAGACCCAGTACTTC
abundance: NA; v_gene: TRBV7-9; d_gene: TRBD1; j_gene: TRBJ1-1; CDR3aa: CASGDSDLNTEAFF; CDR3nt: TGTGCGTCCGGGGACAGCGATTTGAACACTGAAGCTTTCTTT
abundance: NA; v_gene: TRBV27; d_gene: NA; j_gene: TRBJ2-2; CDR3aa: CASSYTTNTGELFF; CDR3nt: TGTGCCAGCAGTTACACGACGAACACCGGGGAGCTGTTTTTT
abundance: NA; v_gene: TRBV7-2; d_gene: NA; j_gene: TRBJ1-6; CDR3aa: CASSPGRGRLPRSPLHF; CDR3nt: TGTGCCAGCAGCCCTGGGAGGGGTAGGCTACCCCGTTCACCCCTCCACTTT
abundance: NA; v_gene: TRBV5-1; d_gene: NA; j_gene: TRBJ2-2; CDR3aa: CASSLVGTGELFF; CDR3nt: TGCGCCAGCAGCTTGGTCGGCACCGGGGAGCTGTTTTTT
abundance: NA; v_gene: TRBV10-3; d_gene: NA; j_gene: TRBJ1-4; CDR3aa: CAVQEGEKLFF; CDR3nt: TGTGCCGTCCAGGAGGGTGAAAAACTGTTTTTT
abundance: NA; v_gene: TRBV7-9; d_gene: TRBD2; j_gene: TRBJ2-7; CDR3aa: CASSLVQRDYYEQYF; CDR3nt: TGTGCCAGCAGCTTAGTCCAGCGGGATTACTACGAGCAGTACTTC
abundance: NA; v_gene: TRBV6-4; d_gene: NA; j_gene: TRBJ2-1; CDR3aa: CASSDSGSSYNEQFF; CDR3nt: TGTGCCAGCAGTGACTCCGGGAGCTCCTACAATGAGCAGTTCTTC
abundance: few; v_gene: TRBV10-3; d_gene: TRBD2; j_gene: TRBJ2-7; CDR3aa: CAISERGDSYEQYF; CDR3nt: TGTGCCATCAGTGAGCGGGGGGACTCCTACGAGCAGTACTTC
abundance: NA; v_gene: TRBV19; d_gene: NA; j_gene: TRBJ2-3; CDR3aa: CASSIGLGTDTQYF; CDR3nt: TGTGCCAGTAGTATCGGACTTGGCACAGATACGCAGTATTTT